The TCR beta chain under discussion was sequenced for a study of a mutant IDH1 vaccine in newly diagnosed glioma. Study-level information: Patients received vaccination from 4-6 weeks after radiotherapy alone, or with temozolomide cycles.

A word on this clone: As yet, its antigen is unknown.

Trimming stripped 3 bases from V and 4 bases from J, with 16 bases between. Germline V lookup: CDR1 SGHTA, CDR2 FQGNSA. The CDR3 consists of 15 residues. The time point: week 47, end of study. Alongside topical imiquimod, each dose of vaccine comprised 300 ug of mutant IDH1 20-mer peptide. Donors' newly diagnosed IDH1-mutant WHO grade 3 or 4 astrocytomas lacked nuclear ATRX. Some clones are missing from TCRdb's copy, which holds only in-frame ones; the method was immunoSEQ multiplex PCR. The table has tens of thousands of clones, over 75% seen once. Sequenced here: PBMCs, sampled from a glioma patient whose treatment included an IDH1 peptide vaccine. The rearrangement links TRBV7-2 to TRBJ2-7, with D possibly matching TRBD1 (6 bases). This receptor was taken from a man in his forties or fifties with glioma. The CDR3 loop reads CASSFGPDRKYEQYF. The CDR3 DNA reads as TGTGCCAGCAGCTTTGGCCCCGACAGGAAATACGAGCAGTACTTC.